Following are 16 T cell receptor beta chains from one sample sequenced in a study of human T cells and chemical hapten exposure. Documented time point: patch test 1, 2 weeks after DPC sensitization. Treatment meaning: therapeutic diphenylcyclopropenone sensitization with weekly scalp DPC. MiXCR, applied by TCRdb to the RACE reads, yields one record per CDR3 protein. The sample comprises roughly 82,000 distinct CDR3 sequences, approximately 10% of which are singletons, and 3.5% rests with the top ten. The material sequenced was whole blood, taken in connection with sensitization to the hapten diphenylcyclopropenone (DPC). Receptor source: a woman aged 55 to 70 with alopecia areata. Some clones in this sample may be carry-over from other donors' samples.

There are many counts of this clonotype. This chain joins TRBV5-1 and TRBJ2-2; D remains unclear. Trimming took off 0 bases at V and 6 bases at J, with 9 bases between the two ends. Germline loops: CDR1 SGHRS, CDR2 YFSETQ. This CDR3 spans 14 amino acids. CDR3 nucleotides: TGCGCCAGCAGCTTGGCTTCGGGTCCCGGGGAGCTGTTTTTT. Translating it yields CASSLASGPGELFF.

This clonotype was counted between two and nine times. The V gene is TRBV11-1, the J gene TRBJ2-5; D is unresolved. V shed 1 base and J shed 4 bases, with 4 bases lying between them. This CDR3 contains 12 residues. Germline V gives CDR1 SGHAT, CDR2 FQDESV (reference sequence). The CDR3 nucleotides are TGTGCCAGCAGCTTAGGGCGAGAGACCCAGTACTTC. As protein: CASSLGRETQYF.

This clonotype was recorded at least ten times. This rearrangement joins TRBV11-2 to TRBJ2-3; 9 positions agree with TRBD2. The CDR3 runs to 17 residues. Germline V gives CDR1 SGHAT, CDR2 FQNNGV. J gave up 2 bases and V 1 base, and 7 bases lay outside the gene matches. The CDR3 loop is CASSLGSLAGLTDTQYF. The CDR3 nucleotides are TGTGCCAGCAGCTTAGGATCGCTAGCGGGGCTCACAGATACGCAGTATTTT.

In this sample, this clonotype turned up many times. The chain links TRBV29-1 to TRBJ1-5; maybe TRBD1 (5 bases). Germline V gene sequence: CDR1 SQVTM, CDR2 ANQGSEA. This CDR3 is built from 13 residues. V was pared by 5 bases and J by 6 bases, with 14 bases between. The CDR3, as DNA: TGCAGCGTTATTACCCCGGGGGGTCAGCCCCAGCATTTT. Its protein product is CSVITPGGQPQHF.

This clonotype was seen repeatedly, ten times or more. The CDR3 sequence is CSARDGARNYNSPLHF. CDR3 nucleotide sequence: TGCAGTGCTAGAGATGGCGCCAGGAACTATAATTCACCCCTCCACTTT. The V gene is TRBV20-1, the J gene TRBJ1-6; D is ambiguous. The V gene's germline CDR1 is DFQATT and CDR2 SNEGSKA (reference sequence). The CDR3 totals 16 residues. Trimming removed 0 bases at V and 3 bases at J, with 12 bases between.

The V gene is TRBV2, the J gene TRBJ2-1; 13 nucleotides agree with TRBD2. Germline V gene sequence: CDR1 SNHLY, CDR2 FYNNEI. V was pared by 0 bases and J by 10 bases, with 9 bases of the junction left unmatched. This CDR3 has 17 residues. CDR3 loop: CASSEALTSGGPDEQFF. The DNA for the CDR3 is TGTGCCAGCAGTGAAGCCCTGACTAGCGGGGGGCCCGACGAGCAGTTCTTC.

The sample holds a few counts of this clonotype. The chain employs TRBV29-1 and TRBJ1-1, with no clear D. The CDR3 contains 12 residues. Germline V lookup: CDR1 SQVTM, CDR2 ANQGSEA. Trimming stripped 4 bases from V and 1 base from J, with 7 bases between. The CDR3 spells CSVVPGNTEAFF. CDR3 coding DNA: TGCAGCGTTGTACCGGGGAACACTGAAGCTTTCTTT.

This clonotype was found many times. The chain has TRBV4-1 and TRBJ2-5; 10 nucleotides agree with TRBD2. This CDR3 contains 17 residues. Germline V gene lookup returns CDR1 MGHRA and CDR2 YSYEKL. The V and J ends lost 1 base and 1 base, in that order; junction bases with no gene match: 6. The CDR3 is CASSQVLASGGQETQYF. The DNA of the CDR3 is TGCGCCAGCAGCCAAGTTTTGGCTAGCGGGGGCCAAGAGACCCAGTACTTC.

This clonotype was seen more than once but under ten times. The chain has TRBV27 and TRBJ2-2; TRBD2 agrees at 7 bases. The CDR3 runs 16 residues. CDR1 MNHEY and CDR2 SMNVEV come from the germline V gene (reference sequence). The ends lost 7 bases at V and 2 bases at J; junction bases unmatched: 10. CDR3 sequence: CASTAMTSLNTGELFF. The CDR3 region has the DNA TGTGCCAGCACCGCAATGACTAGCCTAAACACCGGGGAGCTGTTTTTT.

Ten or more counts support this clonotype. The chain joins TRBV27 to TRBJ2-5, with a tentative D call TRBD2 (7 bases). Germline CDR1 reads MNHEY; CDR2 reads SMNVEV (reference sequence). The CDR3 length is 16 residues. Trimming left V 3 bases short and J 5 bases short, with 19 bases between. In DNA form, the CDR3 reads TGTGCCAGCAGTTTCCGCCCGACGGGGGGCTCGGAGACCCAGTACTTC. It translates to CASSFRPTGGSETQYF.

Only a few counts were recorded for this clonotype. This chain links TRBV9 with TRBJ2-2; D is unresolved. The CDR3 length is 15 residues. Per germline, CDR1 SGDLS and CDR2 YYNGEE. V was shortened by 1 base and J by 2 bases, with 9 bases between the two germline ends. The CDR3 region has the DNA TGTGCCAGCAGCGTAACGCAGGTCAACACCGGGGAGCTGTTTTTT. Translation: CASSVTQVNTGELFF. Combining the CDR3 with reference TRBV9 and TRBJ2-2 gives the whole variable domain DSGVTQTPKHLITATGQRVTLRCSPRSGDLSVYWYQQSLDQGLQFLIQYYNGEERAKGNILERFSAQQFPDLHSELNLSSLELGDSALYFCASSVTQVNTGELFFGEGSRLTVL.

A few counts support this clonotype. CDR3 protein: CASGGNAPGNTQYF. The CDR3 coding sequence is TGTGCCAGCGGCGGGAACGCGCCGGGAAATACGCAGTATTTT. The genes are TRBV6-1 and TRBJ2-3; possibly TRBD2 for D (6 bases). The V and J ends lost 8 bases and 7 bases respectively, with 19 bases between them. The CDR3 consists of 14 residues. The germline V gene encodes CDR1 MNHNS and CDR2 SASEGT.

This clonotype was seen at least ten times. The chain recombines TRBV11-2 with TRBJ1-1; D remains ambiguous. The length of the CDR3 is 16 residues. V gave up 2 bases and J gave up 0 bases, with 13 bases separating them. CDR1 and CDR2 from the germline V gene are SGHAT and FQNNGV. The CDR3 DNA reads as TGTGCCAGCAGCTTACCCCTCAGGTCCATGAACACTGAAGCTTTCTTT. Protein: CASSLPLRSMNTEAFF.

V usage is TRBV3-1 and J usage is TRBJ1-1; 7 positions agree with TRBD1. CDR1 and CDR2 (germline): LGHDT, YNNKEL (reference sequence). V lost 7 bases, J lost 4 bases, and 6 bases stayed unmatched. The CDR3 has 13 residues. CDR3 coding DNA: TGTGCCAGCACCAGTGACAGGGTCACTGAAGCTTTCTTT. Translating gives CASTSDRVTEAFF.

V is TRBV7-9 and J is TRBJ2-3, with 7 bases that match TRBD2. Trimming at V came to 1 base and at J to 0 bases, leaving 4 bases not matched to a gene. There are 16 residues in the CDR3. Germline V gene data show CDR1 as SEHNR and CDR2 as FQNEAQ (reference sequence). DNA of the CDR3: TGTGCCAGCAGCTTAGTGGCGGGGGTCAGCACAGATACGCAGTATTTT. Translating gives CASSLVAGVSTDTQYF.

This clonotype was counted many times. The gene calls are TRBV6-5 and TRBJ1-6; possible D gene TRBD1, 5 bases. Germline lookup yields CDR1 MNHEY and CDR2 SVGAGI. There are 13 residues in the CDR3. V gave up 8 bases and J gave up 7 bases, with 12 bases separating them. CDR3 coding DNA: TGTGCCAGCGGGCCAGGGTTAAATTCACCCCTCCACTTT. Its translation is CASGPGLNSPLHF.